This T cell receptor beta chain was profiled in a study of response to subunit inactivated influenza vaccine. Findings of the study overall: Researchers suggested that each seasonal influenza vaccination recruits few new T cells.

TCRdb used MiXCR to reprocess the RT-PCR reads, holding one entry per CDR3 protein. The table records about 300,000 distinct CDR3 sequences, roughly 22% of them present only once. V dropped 3 bases and J dropped 5; count of bases not matched to a gene: 7. The CDR3 loop spans 14 amino acids. Germline V lookup: CDR1 DFQATT, CDR2 SNEGSKA (reference sequence). This clonotype has only a few counts. The antigen remains undetermined. This TCR was sampled from a man between 50 and 75 years old who received an inactivated influenza vaccine. The chain is built from TRBV20-1 and TRBJ1-2; 9 bases fit TRBD1. Source: PBMCs from blood, taken 21 months after vaccination. For the CDR3, the DNA is TGCAGTGCTAGGGAAACAGGGGGCTCGTATGGCTACACCTTC. Translated: CSARETGGSYGYTF.